This TCR beta chain stems from a study of T cell changes during pregnancy in multiple sclerosis. Sequencing was performed with immunoSEQ multiplex PCR; in TCRdb, only in-frame clones are kept and a portion is missing. Of tens of thousands of clones listed, 70% to 90% are singletons. V dropped 0 bases and J dropped 9 bases, with 9 bases sitting between them. The CDR3 contains 13 residues. Germline V gene sequence: CDR1 SGHRS, CDR2 YFSETQ. This sample comprised CD4+ T cells from peripheral blood mononuclear cells, obtained in the first trimester of pregnancy. This receptor was obtained from a female donor in good health, enrolled as a control in a pregnancy study. The V call is TRBV5-1, the J call TRBJ1-4; D is undetermined. Here the CDR3 reads CASSLEEGKKLFF. The CDR3 bases are TGCGCCAGCAGCTTGGAGGAGGGTAAAAAACTGTTTTTT.